This record covers a single T cell receptor beta chain. The data are from a study of shared T cell receptors in the human thymus. Produced via immunoSEQ multiplex PCR; TCRdb's table is partial and in-frame only. Of about 610,000 clones in the sample, 88% were seen once. These sequences were also reported in another study, on human thymus T cells.

The sequence came from a boy under two years old with a congenital heart defect. The material sequenced was thymocytes.

The CDR3 region has the DNA TGTGCCAGCAGCTTAGCAGCTAGCGGGAGGGAGACCCAGTACTTC. It specifies CASSLAASGRETQYF. V and J are TRBV7-2 and TRBJ2-5; 11 nucleotides align to TRBD2. The germline CDR1 and CDR2 sequences are SGHTA and FQGNSA. The CDR3 runs to 15 residues. Losses at the gene ends were 0 bases for V and 5 bases for J; bases not matched to a gene: 2.